The 5 T cell receptor beta chains in this list originate from one sample, sequenced in a study of T cell responses to AZD1222 COVID-19 vaccine. Using immunoSEQ multiplex PCR, the repertoire was profiled, and TCRdb retains in-frame clones only, with some absent. The sample carries more than 110,000 clones, around 90% recorded once. Here the sequenced sample was peripheral blood, taken 28 days after the second AZD1222 dose. All receptors come from an adult who received the AZD1222 COVID-19 vaccine.

The chain combines TRBV5-6 with TRBJ2-6; D may be TRBD2 (5 bases). The CDR3 covers 17 residues. The ends were cut back, 0 bases at V and 2 bases at J, with 12 bases in the middle. The germline CDR1 and CDR2 sequences are SGHDT and YYEEEE. CDR3 in amino acids: CASSLDGKPPGANVLTF. The CDR3 DNA reads as TGTGCCAGCAGCTTGGACGGGAAGCCTCCTGGGGCCAACGTCCTGACTTTC.

The chain employs TRBV19 and TRBJ1-2; D ambiguous. Trimming removed 5 bases at V and 0 bases at J, with 16 bases between. Per germline, CDR1 LNHDA and CDR2 SQIVND (reference sequence). CDR3 length: 16 residues. The CDR3 DNA follows: TGTGCCAGTAGTCTTGGCGGGATGCAGGCTAACTATGGCTACACCTTC. Protein product: CASSLGGMQANYGYTF.

A note on this clone: Other DNA sequences in the same sample also yield this CDR3. The CDR3 sequence: CASSSPTGGSSYEQYF. Written as DNA, the CDR3 is TGTGCCAGCAGTTCTCCTACAGGGGGAAGCTCCTACGAGCAGTACTTC. The chain links TRBV28 to TRBJ2-7; 8 positions match TRBD1. The germline CDR1 and CDR2 sequences are MDHEN and SYDVKM. V shed 4 bases, J shed 0 bases, and the junction held 8 bases outside the gene matches. This CDR3 comprises 16 residues.

CDR3 sequence reads: CASRDRGDQPQHF. In nucleotides, the CDR3 is TGTGCCAGCCGAGACAGGGGGGATCAGCCCCAGCATTTT. The chain links TRBV18 to TRBJ1-5; TRBD1 aligns across 9 bases. After removal of 8 bases from V and 5 bases from J, the junction contained 4 bases not matched to a gene. The CDR3 covers 13 residues. Germline CDR1 reads KGHSH; CDR2 reads LQKENI.

V gene TRBV3-1 (or the pseudogene TRBV3-2) combines with J gene TRBJ1-5, with D perhaps TRBD1 (6 bases). The germline CDR1 and CDR2 sequences are LGHDT and YNNKEL (reference sequence). Trimming left V 1 base short and J 3 bases short, with 16 bases between. This CDR3 has 17 amino acids. CDR3 residues: CASSQVGGHPPNQPQHF. CDR3 sequence (DNA): TGTGCCAGCAGCCAAGTGGGGGGCCACCCCCCCAATCAGCCCCAGCATTTT.